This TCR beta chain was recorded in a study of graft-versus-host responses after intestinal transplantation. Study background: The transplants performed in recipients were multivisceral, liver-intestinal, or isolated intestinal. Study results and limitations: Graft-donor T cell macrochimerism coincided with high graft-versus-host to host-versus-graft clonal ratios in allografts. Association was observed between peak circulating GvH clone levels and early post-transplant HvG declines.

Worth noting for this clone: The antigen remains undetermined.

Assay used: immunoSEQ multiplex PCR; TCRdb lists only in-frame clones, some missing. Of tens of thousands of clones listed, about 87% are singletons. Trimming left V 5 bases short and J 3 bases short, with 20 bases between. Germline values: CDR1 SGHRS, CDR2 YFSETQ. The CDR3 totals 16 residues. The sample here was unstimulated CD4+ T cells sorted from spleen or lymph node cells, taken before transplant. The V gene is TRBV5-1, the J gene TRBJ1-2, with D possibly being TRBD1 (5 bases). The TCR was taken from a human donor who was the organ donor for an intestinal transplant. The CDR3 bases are TGCGCCAGCAGGGGGCAGGGAGGGCTTCGTGACTATGGCTACACCTTC. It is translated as CASRGQGGLRDYGYTF.